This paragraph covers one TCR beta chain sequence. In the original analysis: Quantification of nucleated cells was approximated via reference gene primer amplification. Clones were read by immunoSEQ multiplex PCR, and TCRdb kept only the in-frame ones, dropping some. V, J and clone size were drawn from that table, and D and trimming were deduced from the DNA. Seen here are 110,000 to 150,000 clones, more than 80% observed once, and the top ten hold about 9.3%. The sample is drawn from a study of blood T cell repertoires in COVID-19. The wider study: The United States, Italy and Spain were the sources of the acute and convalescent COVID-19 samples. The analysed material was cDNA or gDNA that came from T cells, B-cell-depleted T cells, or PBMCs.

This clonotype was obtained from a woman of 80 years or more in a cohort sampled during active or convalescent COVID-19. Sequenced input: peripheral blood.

CDR3 protein: CASSVVETDTQYF. CDR3 DNA: TGTGCCAGCAGCGTAGTTGAGACAGATACGCAGTATTTT. The rearrangement joins TRBV9 to TRBJ2-3; unclear D gene. V was pared by 0 bases and J by 3 bases, with 5 bases between. The CDR3 extends over 13 amino acids. CDR1 SGDLS and CDR2 YYNGEE come from the germline V gene.